Listed below are T cell receptor beta chains from one sample, sequenced in a study of response to subunit inactivated influenza vaccine. In TCRdb, the RT-PCR reads were re-called with MiXCR into one record per CDR3 protein. The top ten clones hold 9.5% to 13% of a sample with 650,000 to 800,000 distinct CDR3 sequences, approximately 17% of them seen once. The sequencing here drew on PBMCs from blood, taken 4 to 6 days after vaccination. These receptors were obtained from a man aged 50 to 60 who received an inactivated influenza vaccine. Both conserved end residues are part of each CDR3. Fields, in order: J gene, clone size, V gene, D gene, CDR3 DNA, CDR3 protein. A D gene is named only where the DNA matches it firmly. Not every row has a clone size; where given, it reads once, few, many or a size class.

TRBJ2-7 few TRBV7-2 - TGTGCCAGCAGCTTAGCCGTAGCAGGGGAGCAGTACTTC CASSLAVAGEQYF
TRBJ2-7 - TRBV4-2 TRBD2 TGTGCCAGCAGCCAAGATCAAGGGACTAGCGGGAGGTGGGGCTACGAGCAGTACTTC CASSQDQGTSGRWGYEQYF
TRBJ2-1 - TRBV6-2/TRBV6-3 TRBD2 TGTGCCAGCAACCCCCCCGGGACTAGGAACAATGAGCAGTTCTTC CASNPPGTRNNEQFF
TRBJ1-5 - TRBV7-8 TRBD1 TGTGCCAGCAGCTTAAAGATACAGGGGGCAAATCAGCCCCAGCATTTT CASSLKIQGANQPQHF
TRBJ1-1 - TRBV9 - TGTGCCAGCAGCGTAGATTCGACAGGACACCTTGAAGCTTTCTTT CASSVDSTGHLEAFF
TRBJ1-2 many TRBV11-2 - TGTGCCAGCAGCTTTTTTAGTCTTACGGGCAGGGCTTACGTCTATGGCTACACCTTC CASSFFSLTGRAYVYGYTF
TRBJ2-4 many TRBV29-1 TRBD1 TGCAGCGTGAAACAGGGGGCGGCCAAAAACATTCAGTACTTC CSVKQGAAKNIQYF
TRBJ2-2 - TRBV5-1 TRBD2 TGCGCCAGCAGTTCTAGCGGGAGGGCCTTCGGGGAGCTGTTTTTT CASSSSGRAFGELFF
TRBJ1-2 few TRBV29-1 - TGCAGCGTTGATTTCCGGCCAGGGTGGAGGGACTATGGCTACACCTTC CSVDFRPGWRDYGYTF
TRBJ1-5 - TRBV7-8 TRBD1 TGTGCCAGCAGCCCGGACAGGGTCAGAAGCAATCAGAACCCCCAGCATTTT CASSPDRVRSNQNPQHF
TRBJ2-2 few TRBV10-3 - TGTGCCATTGACTCCGGGTCAGACACCGGGGAGCTGTTTTTT CAIDSGSDTGELFF
TRBJ2-5 many TRBV20-1 - TGCAGTGCTAGGACCGGACCAACGGTGGAGACCCAGTACTTC CSARTGPTVETQYF
TRBJ2-7 few TRBV28 - TGTGCCAGCAGTTTAACAGGGCTGAACGAGCAGTACTTC CASSLTGLNEQYF
TRBJ1-2 - TRBV4-1 - TGCGCCAGCAGCCACAGGGAATCATCCTATGGCTACACCTTC CASSHRESSYGYTF
TRBJ1-1 - TRBV4-2 - TGTGCCAGCAGCCAAGAGGATTACATGAACACTGAAGCTTTCTTT CASSQEDYMNTEAFF
TRBJ1-1 many TRBV7-2 TRBD1 TGTGCCAGCAGGGCTAGCCAGGGGGCGTACACTGAAGCTTTCTTT CASRASQGAYTEAFF
TRBJ1-2 - TRBV28 - TGTGCCAGCAGCCTTGGAGGCCACGACTATGGCTACACCTTC CASSLGGHDYGYTF
TRBJ1-3 - TRBV30 - TGTGCCTGGAGTGTACTCTTGTCAGGGGCTGGAAACACCATATATTTT CAWSVLLSGAGNTIYF
TRBJ2-7 few TRBV6-1 TRBD2 TGTGCCACCGGGGGGGGGGCCTTCTCCTACGAGCAGTACTTC CATGGGAFSYEQYF
TRBJ2-7 many TRBV12-3/TRBV12-4 TRBD1 TGTGCCAGCAGGACAGGGGGAACCTACGAGCAGTACTTC CASRTGGTYEQYF
TRBJ1-3 few TRBV29-1 - TGCAGCGTTGTAGTAACAGGGAGAACCATATATTTT CSVVVTGRTIYF
TRBJ2-4 few TRBV20-1 - TGCAGTGCTAGAGAGGGGAAGTTTGACAAAAACATTCAGTACTTC CSAREGKFDKNIQYF
TRBJ1-5 few TRBV12-3/TRBV12-4 - TGTGCCAGCAGTCAAGGGTCTTTCAATCAGCCCCAGCATTTT CASSQGSFNQPQHF
TRBJ1-1 many TRBV12-3/TRBV12-4 - TGTGCCAGCAGTTTACATGGCGGTTTGGAAGCTTTCTTT CASSLHGGLEAFF
TRBJ2-7 - TRBV20-1 - TGCAGTGCTAGACGGAACTTAGGCGAGCAGTACTTC CSARRNLGEQYF
TRBJ1-1 few TRBV7-9 - TGTGCCAGCAGTCCCTCGGGGGGAAGACCTGAAGCTTTCTTT CASSPSGGRPEAFF
TRBJ2-3 once TRBV24-1 TRBD1 TGTGCCACCAGTGAATCGGGACAGGGGGGTACGCAGTATTTT CATSESGQGGTQYF
TRBJ2-7 - TRBV23-1 - TGCGCCAGCAGCCGCCCTGGAGCACCCTCCTACGAGCAGTACTTC CASSRPGAPSYEQYF
TRBJ2-5 - TRBV9 TRBD1 TGTGCCAGCAGCGCTGCGGGACAGGGATCGGAGACCCAGTACTTC CASSAAGQGSETQYF
TRBJ1-5 - TRBV28 - TGTGCCAGCAGTTTAAAGCGCAATCAGCCCCAGCATTTT CASSLKRNQPQHF
TRBJ2-3 - TRBV6-5 TRBD2 TGTGCCAGCAGTTACCATAGCGGGGGGCTCACAGATACGCAGTATTTT CASSYHSGGLTDTQYF
TRBJ2-7 few TRBV7-9 TRBD2 TGTGCCAGCAGCTGGACTAGCGGGAAAGGAAACTACGAGCAGTACTTC CASSWTSGKGNYEQYF
TRBJ1-1 few TRBV29-1 - TGCAGCGTTGAAGGGCTGGGGGGTTTTGGCACTGAAGCTTTCTTT CSVEGLGGFGTEAFF
TRBJ2-5 few TRBV7-2 TRBD2 TGTGCCAGCAGCTTAGGGCCGACTAGCGGGCAAGAGACCCAGTACTTC CASSLGPTSGQETQYF
TRBJ2-7 - TRBV2 TRBD1 TGTGCCAGCAGATCAGGACAGGTAGGATTTTCGGCCTACGAGCAGTACTTC CASRSGQVGFSAYEQYF